Listed below are T cell receptor beta chains from one sample, sequenced in a study of CD8 T cells in Susac syndrome. Each CDR3 protein is one row after TCRdb ran MiXCR on the immunoSEQ multiplex PCR reads. The profile covers about 140,000 distinct CDR3 sequences, with roughly 95% appearing a single time and 0.11% taken by the ten largest. The sequenced material came from CD4+ T cells from PBMCs. The receptors come from a human donor with multiple sclerosis. Each CDR3 is given with its conserved first and last residue. The D gene is left open where the match is weak. A clone size is listed for some rows: how often the clone was seen (once, few, many), or a class if it is expanded.

J gene | D gene | V gene | clone size | CDR3 length | CDR3 protein | CDR3 DNA
TRBJ2-1 | NA | TRBV18 | NA | 13 | CASSGREGDEQFF | TGTGCCAGCTCGGGCAGAGAGGGGGATGAGCAGTTCTTC
TRBJ2-7 | TRBD2 | TRBV20-1 | NA | 12 | CSAGLAGGGQYF | TGCAGTGCCGGACTAGCGGGAGGTGGGCAGTACTTC
TRBJ2-2 | NA | TRBV30 | NA | 13 | CAWSVSSPGELFF | TGTGCCTGGAGTGTAAGCAGTCCCGGGGAGCTGTTTTTT
TRBJ2-5 | TRBD2 | TRBV15 | NA | 16 | CATSGRLAGVQETQYF | TGTGCCACCAGCGGGAGACTAGCGGGAGTGCAAGAGACCCAGTACTTC
TRBJ2-7 | TRBD2 | TRBV3-1 | NA | 18 | CASSPPGASGSSPYEQYF | TGTGCCAGCAGCCCCCCCGGGGCTAGCGGGAGTAGTCCCTACGAGCAGTACTTC
TRBJ1-2 | TRBD1 | TRBV19 | NA | 14 | CASSTTGVNYGYTF | TGTGCCAGTAGTACGACAGGGGTTAACTATGGCTACACCTTC
TRBJ2-5 | NA | TRBV12-3/TRBV12-4 | NA | 10 | CASRGETQYF | TGTGCCTCTCGAGGGGAGACCCAGTACTTC
TRBJ2-7 | NA | TRBV29-1 | NA | 11 | CSVEGFNEQYF | TGCAGCGTTGAAGGGTTTAACGAGCAGTACTTC
TRBJ2-7 | TRBD2 | TRBV7-2 | NA | 14 | CASTIEAGGLEQYF | TGTGCCAGCACCATCGAAGCGGGGGGTCTCGAGCAGTACTTC
TRBJ2-3 | NA | TRBV14 | NA | 13 | CASSQARQHTQYF | TGTGCCAGCAGCCAAGCCCGACAACATACGCAGTATTTT
TRBJ2-3 | NA | TRBV6-4 | once | 14 | CASSDTFRDQRQYF | TGTGCCAGCAGTGACACTTTCCGGGACCAACGGCAGTATTTT
TRBJ1-1 | NA | TRBV20-1 | once | 15 | CSASLYGRANTEAFF | TGCAGTGCTAGTCTTTACGGACGGGCGAACACTGAAGCTTTCTTT
TRBJ1-3 | NA | TRBV20-1 | NA | 13 | CSAREGTGNTIYF | TGCAGTGCTAGAGAGGGAACTGGAAACACCATATATTTT
TRBJ2-3 | NA | TRBV6-5 | NA | 14 | CASRPWRETDTQYF | TGTGCCAGCAGACCGTGGCGAGAAACAGATACGCAGTATTTT
TRBJ1-1 | NA | TRBV6-5 | NA | 11 | CASSSQGEAFF | TGTGCCAGCAGTTCACAGGGTGAAGCTTTCTTT
TRBJ1-2 | NA | TRBV29-1 | NA | 13 | CSAQQGPGNGYTF | TGCAGCGCTCAACAGGGCCCAGGGAATGGCTACACCTTC
TRBJ2-7 | TRBD2 | TRBV20-1 | NA | 13 | CSGPTSGSHEQYF | TGCAGTGGACCGACTAGCGGGAGCCACGAGCAGTACTTC
TRBJ2-4 | NA | TRBV28 | NA | 16 | CASSSTSRTAKNIQYF | TGTGCCAGCAGTTCGACCTCCCGGACGGCTAAAAACATTCAGTACTTC
TRBJ2-7 | TRBD2 | TRBV20-1 | NA | 15 | CSAPNPQSGDYEQYF | TGCAGTGCCCCCAACCCTCAAAGCGGGGACTACGAGCAGTACTTC
TRBJ1-2 | TRBD1 | TRBV3-1 | NA | 15 | CASSRQAGGNYGYTF | TGTGCCAGCAGCCGTCAGGCAGGGGGTAACTATGGCTACACCTTC
TRBJ2-7 | NA | TRBV7-9 | NA | 13 | CASSVTATYEQYF | TGTGCCAGCAGCGTGACAGCAACCTACGAGCAGTACTTC
TRBJ2-1 | TRBD2 | TRBV12-3/TRBV12-4 | NA | 13 | CASSLTTSMEQFF | TGTGCCAGCAGTTTAACGACTAGCATGGAGCAGTTCTTC
TRBJ2-7 | NA | TRBV3-1 | NA | 13 | CASSQRQSYEQYF | TGTGCCAGCAGCCAAAGACAATCCTACGAGCAGTACTTC
TRBJ2-5 | TRBD2 | TRBV20-1 | once | 15 | CSARRLAGGPETQYF | TGCAGTGCTAGACGGCTAGCGGGAGGGCCTGAGACCCAGTACTTC
TRBJ2-7 | TRBD2 | TRBV20-1 | NA | 14 | CSAGRLAGKNEQYF | TGCAGTGCTGGGAGACTAGCGGGGAAGAACGAGCAGTACTTC
TRBJ2-1 | TRBD2 | TRBV27 | NA | 16 | CASSALGTSGSDEQFF | TGTGCCAGCAGTGCTCTTGGGACTAGCGGGAGCGATGAGCAGTTCTTC
TRBJ2-7 | TRBD1 | TRBV24-1 | NA | 15 | CATSDFGDRDYEQYF | TGTGCCACCAGTGATTTTGGGGACAGGGACTACGAGCAGTACTTC
TRBJ2-6 | TRBD1 | TRBV12-3/TRBV12-4 | few | 15 | CASSADRAGANVLTF | TGTGCCAGCAGTGCTGACAGGGCCGGGGCCAACGTCCTGACTTTC
TRBJ2-7 | TRBD1 | TRBV20-1 | NA | 16 | CSARDRGRGHAYEQYF | TGCAGTGCTAGAGATCGTGGCAGGGGGCATGCCTACGAGCAGTACTTC
TRBJ2-7 | NA | TRBV28 | NA | 14 | CASTASGPLYEQYF | TGTGCCAGCACCGCATCGGGACCTCTATACGAGCAGTACTTC
TRBJ2-7 | TRBD1 | TRBV2 | NA | 13 | CASETGFTYEQYF | TGTGCCAGCGAGACAGGGTTTACCTACGAGCAGTACTTC
TRBJ2-7 | TRBD1 | TRBV5-1 | NA | 17 | CASSRQTGTGGPYEQYF | TGCGCCAGCAGCCGTCAGACCGGGACAGGGGGTCCCTACGAGCAGTACTTC